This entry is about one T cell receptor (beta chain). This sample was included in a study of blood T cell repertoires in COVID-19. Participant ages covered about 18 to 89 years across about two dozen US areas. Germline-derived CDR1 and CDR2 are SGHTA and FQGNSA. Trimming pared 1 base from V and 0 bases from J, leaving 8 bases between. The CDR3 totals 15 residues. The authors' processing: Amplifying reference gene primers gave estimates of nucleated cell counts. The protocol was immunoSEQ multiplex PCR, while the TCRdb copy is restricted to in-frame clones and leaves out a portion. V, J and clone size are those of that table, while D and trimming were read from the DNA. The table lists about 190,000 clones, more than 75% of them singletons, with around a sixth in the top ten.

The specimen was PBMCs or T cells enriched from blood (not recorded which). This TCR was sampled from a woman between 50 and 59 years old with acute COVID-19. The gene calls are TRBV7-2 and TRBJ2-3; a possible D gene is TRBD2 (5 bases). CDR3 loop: CASSLVLVSTDTQYF. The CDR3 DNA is TGTGCCAGCAGCTTAGTACTAGTTAGCACAGATACGCAGTATTTT.